Following are 19 T cell receptor beta chains from one sample sequenced in a study of cytomegalovirus exposure and HLA in healthy donors. The PCR contained 60 Vbeta and 13 Jbeta primers. Method: immunoSEQ multiplex PCR; TCRdb's copy keeps in-frame clones and lacks some. The sample carries under 150,000 clones, approximately 71% recorded once. Sample: PBMCs. The source of these receptors is a woman aged 60-75 years in good health and CMV-seronegative.

A single count supports this clone. The chain has TRBV27 and TRBJ1-3, with D possibly being TRBD1 (5 bases). Germline CDR1 MNHEY, CDR2 SMNVEV (reference sequence). The CDR3 runs 16 residues. The V and J ends lost 5 bases and 1 base respectively, with 15 bases between them. As DNA, the CDR3 is TGTGCCAGCAGTCTAGGAGGGGCACATTCTGGAAACACCATATATTTT. Translated: CASSLGGAHSGNTIYF.

V usage is TRBV11-2 and J usage is TRBJ1-2, with D unresolved. The CDR3 is 14 residues long. In germline, CDR1 is SGHAT, CDR2 FQNNGV. The V and J ends lost 0 bases and 5 bases respectively, with 10 bases between them. As DNA, the CDR3 is TGTGCCAGCAGCTTAGATGGGGAGGATTATGGCTACACCTTC. This gives the protein CASSLDGEDYGYTF.

This CDR3 reads CASSTGTSGRAGDTQYF. The CDR3 DNA follows: TGTGCCAGCAGCACGGGGACTAGCGGGAGGGCCGGAGATACGCAGTATTTT. The chain is built from TRBV7-3 and TRBJ2-3, with TRBD2 matching 16 bases. V lost 5 bases and J lost 5; bases outside the gene matches: 7. The germline V gene encodes CDR1 SGHTA and CDR2 FQGTGA. The CDR3 spans 17 residues.

A few counts support this clone. The chain links TRBV18 to TRBJ2-2; possibly TRBD2 for D (6 bases). Trimming left V 1 base short and J 2 bases short, with 11 bases between. The CDR3 contains 16 residues. Per the germline V gene, CDR1 is KGHSH and CDR2 is LQKENI. CDR3: CASSPRVGTNTGELFF. The CDR3 DNA is TGTGCCAGCTCACCACGGGTCGGGACTAACACCGGGGAGCTGTTTTTT.

There are a few counts of this clone. This rearrangement joins TRBV9 to TRBJ1-1; 7 bases are a match to TRBD1. The CDR3 spans 13 residues. Trimming took 4 bases from V and 7 from J; bases not matched to a gene: 7. Germline CDR1 is SGDLS and CDR2 is YYNGEE. This CDR3 reads CASSPGTEGEAFF. The CDR3 bases are TGTGCCAGCAGCCCCGGGACAGAGGGTGAAGCTTTCTTT.

This clone occurred once. CDR3 protein: CASSALDRGPYEQYF. CDR3 bases: TGTGCCAGCAGTGCGTTGGACAGGGGACCATACGAGCAGTACTTC. V is TRBV6-1 and J is TRBJ2-7; 9 bases line up with TRBD1. The ends lost 4 bases at V and 4 bases at J; junction bases unmatched: 8. Germline values: CDR1 MNHNS, CDR2 SASEGT. The CDR3 has 15 amino acids.

The V and J genes are TRBV19 and TRBJ1-5; 7 nucleotides align to TRBD1. CDR1 and CDR2 (germline): LNHDA, SQIVND (reference sequence). The CDR3 totals 13 residues. The V segment lost 3 bases and the J segment 7 bases; nucleotides outside the gene matches: 3. The CDR3 is CASSIKGAQPQHF. CDR3 coding DNA: TGTGCCAGTAGTATTAAGGGGGCCCAGCCCCAGCATTTT.

The chain joins TRBV4-1 to TRBJ1-2, with 8 bases aligning to TRBD1. CDR3 length equals 16 residues. From germline, CDR1 is MGHRA and CDR2 YSYEKL. V was pared by 4 bases and J by 7 bases, with 14 bases of the junction left unmatched. The CDR3, as DNA: TGCGCCAGCAGCCCTACGGGGACAGGAGGTATTGGTGGCTACACCTTC. Residues: CASSPTGTGGIGGYTF.

This sequence joins TRBV21-1 and TRBJ2-3; TRBD2, the table's D call, lacks a check against the DNA. TRBV21-1 is listed as a pseudogene. This CDR3 comprises 14 residues. This CDR3 reads CASRWPGSTDTQYF. In DNA, the CDR3 is TGTGCCAGCAGGTGGCCCGGGAGCACAGATACGCAGTATTTT.

The chain couples TRBV9 to TRBJ1-6; D is unclear. The CDR3 is 14 residues long. The V end lost 2 bases, the J end lost 11 bases, and 14 bases lay between the germline ends. Germline CDR1 SGDLS, CDR2 YYNGEE. The CDR3 here is CASSVSGVWTPLHF. In DNA, the CDR3 is TGTGCCAGCAGCGTTTCCGGGGTTTGGACACCCCTCCACTTT.

The chain recombines TRBV5-5 with TRBJ1-3, with no clear D. The CDR3 covers 15 residues. Deletions cut 0 bases from V and 4 bases from J, with 11 bases between. Germline V gives CDR1 SGHKS, CDR2 YYEKEE (reference sequence). The CDR3 loop reads CASSLERSLGNTIYF. As DNA, the CDR3 is TGTGCCAGCAGCTTGGAGAGGAGCTTAGGAAACACCATATATTTT.

This clone was detected once. This chain joins TRBV5-1 and TRBJ2-5; 11 bases match TRBD2. The CDR3 length is 14 residues. Germline V gene lookup returns CDR1 SGHRS and CDR2 YFSETQ. The J segment lost 4 bases and the V segment lost 4 bases, leaving 3 bases of the junction unmatched. The CDR3 is CASSETSGAETQYF. As DNA, the CDR3 is TGCGCCAGCAGCGAGACTAGCGGGGCAGAGACCCAGTACTTC.

The chain combines TRBV10-3 with TRBJ1-2; D is unclear. The CDR3 length is 14 residues. The germline gives CDR1 ENHRY, CDR2 SYGVKD. Trimming stripped 0 bases from V and 8 bases from J, with 13 bases between. The CDR3 sequence: CAISESSEGGGYTF. DNA for the CDR3: TGTGCCATCAGTGAGTCGAGTGAGGGAGGCGGCTACACCTTC.

This clone was seen a handful of times. The chain links TRBV28 to TRBJ2-7, with 7 nucleotides matching TRBD2. Germline V lookup: CDR1 MDHEN, CDR2 SYDVKM. CDR3 length: 16 amino acids. Trimming took 5 bases from V and 0 from J; bases not matched to a gene: 10. The CDR3, as DNA: TGTGCCAGCAGTCTCCGCGGGGGTCCGAGCTCCTACGAGCAGTACTTC. This codes for CASSLRGGPSSYEQYF. The entire variable domain, with the rest obtained from reference TRBV28 and TRBJ2-7, is as follows: DVKVTQSSRYLVKRTGEKVFLECVQDMDHENMFWYRQDPGLGLRLIYFSYDVKMKEKGDIPEGYSVSREKKERFSLILESASTNQTSMYLCASSLRGGPSSYEQYFGPGTRLTVT.

In its sample, this clone was seen once. This chain links TRBV6-4 with TRBJ1-3; a weak D match, TRBD1 (6 bases). V gave up 7 bases and J gave up 4 bases, with 14 bases separating them. The CDR3 has 14 residues. CDR1 and CDR2 from the germline V gene are MRHNA and SNTAGT. CDR3 sequence: CASNSGDAGNTIYF. DNA for the CDR3: TGTGCCAGCAATTCAGGGGATGCAGGAAACACCATATATTTT.

V and J are TRBV6-5 and TRBJ1-5; 7 nucleotides align to TRBD1. Germline V CDR1 and CDR2: MNHEY, SVGAGI. V lost 6 bases, J lost 1 base, and 6 bases stayed unmatched. The CDR3 runs to 15 residues. CDR3 loop: CASSKKGASNQPQHF. In nucleotides, the CDR3 is TGTGCCAGCAGCAAAAAGGGGGCGAGCAATCAGCCCCAGCATTTT.

This sequence joins TRBV6-5 and TRBJ2-2; 11 nucleotides agree with TRBD1. The CDR3 contains 16 residues. V lost 0 bases, J lost 6 bases, and 3 bases stayed unmatched. Germline CDR1 is MNHEY and CDR2 is SVGAGI. The CDR3 DNA reads TGTGCCAGCAGTTACTCGAGGACAGGGGGCCCCGGGGAGCTGTTTTTT. Translated: CASSYSRTGGPGELFF.

The rearrangement links TRBV18 to TRBJ1-3; 7 positions agree with TRBD1. V trimming: 4 bases; J trimming: 0 bases; junction bases outside the gene matches: 6. The CDR3 contains 16 residues. The germline gives CDR1 KGHSH, CDR2 LQKENI. In nucleotides, the CDR3 is TGTGCCAGCTCACGAGCGACAGGGTACTCTGGAAACACCATATATTTT. Its translation: CASSRATGYSGNTIYF.

V is TRBV6-1 and J is TRBJ2-7; D possibly corresponds to TRBD1 (6 bases). Trimming removed 4 bases at V and 2 bases at J, with 12 bases between. Germline CDR1 reads MNHNS; CDR2 reads SASEGT. The CDR3 has 14 amino acids. The CDR3 DNA is TGTGCCAGCAGTGGCTGGACAGTTACCTACGAGCAGTACTTC. The encoded protein is CASSGWTVTYEQYF.